Listed here is a single T cell receptor beta chain. Authors' analysis steps: Reference gene primers were amplified, and this amplification served to estimate nucleated cell counts. Clones were sequenced by immunoSEQ multiplex PCR, and TCRdb holds only the in-frame ones, with some missing. Clone size and the V and J calls come from that table; the DNA yielded D and trimming. This sample carries 250,000 to 350,000 clones, 90% of them seen once, and the ten largest clones take 3.5% to 4.5%. The record originates from a study of blood T cell repertoires in COVID-19. Study background: Collection of acute and convalescent COVID-19 samples took place in the United States, Italy and Spain. Sources were T cells, B-cell-depleted T cells, or PBMCs; the material itself was cDNA or gDNA.

Trimming at V came to 2 bases and at J to 10 bases, leaving 9 bases not matched to a gene. Germline assignment: CDR1 MDHEN and CDR2 SYDVKM. The CDR3 length is 15 residues. Those who participated ranged in age from roughly 18 to 90 years and resided in around 22 US areas. The chain has TRBV28 and TRBJ2-1; 9 bases are shared with TRBD2. The sample consisted of PBMCs or T cells enriched from blood (not recorded which). This sequence originates from a woman aged 18-30 years with acute COVID-19. This chain's CDR3 is CASSLPGGRAREQFF. The CDR3 coding sequence is TGTGCCAGCAGTTTACCGGGCGGGAGGGCCCGGGAGCAGTTCTTC. The full variable domain, rest sourced from reference TRBV28 and TRBJ2-1, is DVKVTQSSRYLVKRTGEKVFLECVQDMDHENMFWYRQDPGLGLRLIYFSYDVKMKEKGDIPEGYSVSREKKERFSLILESASTNQTSMYLCASSLPGGRAREQFFGPGTRLTVL.